The entry below gives a single TCR beta chain sequence along with its context. What it binds is unknown. TCRdb re-called the 5' RACE reads with MiXCR, one entry per CDR3 protein. Of hundreds of thousands of distinct CDR3 sequences listed, 21% are singletons. This sample is drawn from a study of identical twins. Overall study results and limits: Models, which agreed with sharing between unrelated individuals, nonetheless underestimated the out-of-frame TCR alpha sharing seen in monozygotic twins.

This CDR3 has 12 amino acids. The germline V and J ends were trimmed by 1 base and 10 bases, with 7 bases remaining between them. Germline-derived CDR1 and CDR2 are SGHAT and FQNNGV. The sample was also reused in another study, on T cells expressing NK-cell markers. This second report adds: Among CD8+ T cells from several donors, dominant NKG2C+ clonotypes accounted for 1.0-7.0%.

This clonotype was obtained from a woman under 30 in good health. Sequenced sample: PBMCs. The chain links TRBV11-2 to TRBJ2-2; D is uncertain. CDR3 sequence: CASSLVSLELFF. The CDR3, as DNA: TGTGCCAGCAGCTTAGTTTCCCTGGAGCTGTTTTTT.